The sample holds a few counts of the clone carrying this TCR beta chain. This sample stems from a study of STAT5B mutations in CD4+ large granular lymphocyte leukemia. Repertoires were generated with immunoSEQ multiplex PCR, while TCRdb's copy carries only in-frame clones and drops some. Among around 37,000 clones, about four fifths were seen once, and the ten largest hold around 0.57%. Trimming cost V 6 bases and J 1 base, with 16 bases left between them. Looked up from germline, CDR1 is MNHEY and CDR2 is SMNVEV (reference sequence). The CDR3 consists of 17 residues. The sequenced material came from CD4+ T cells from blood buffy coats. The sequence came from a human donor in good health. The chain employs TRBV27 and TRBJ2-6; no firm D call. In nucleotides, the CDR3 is TGTGCCAGCAGCCCGGACGCAGTCAAGTCTGGGGCCAACGTCCTGACTTTC. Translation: CASSPDAVKSGANVLTF. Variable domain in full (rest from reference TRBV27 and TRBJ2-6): EAQVTQNPRYLITVTGKKLTVTCSQNMNHEYMSWYRQDPGLGLRQIYYSMNVEVTDKGDVPEGYKVSRKEKRNFPLILESPSPNQTSLYFCASSPDAVKSGANVLTFGAGSRLTVL.